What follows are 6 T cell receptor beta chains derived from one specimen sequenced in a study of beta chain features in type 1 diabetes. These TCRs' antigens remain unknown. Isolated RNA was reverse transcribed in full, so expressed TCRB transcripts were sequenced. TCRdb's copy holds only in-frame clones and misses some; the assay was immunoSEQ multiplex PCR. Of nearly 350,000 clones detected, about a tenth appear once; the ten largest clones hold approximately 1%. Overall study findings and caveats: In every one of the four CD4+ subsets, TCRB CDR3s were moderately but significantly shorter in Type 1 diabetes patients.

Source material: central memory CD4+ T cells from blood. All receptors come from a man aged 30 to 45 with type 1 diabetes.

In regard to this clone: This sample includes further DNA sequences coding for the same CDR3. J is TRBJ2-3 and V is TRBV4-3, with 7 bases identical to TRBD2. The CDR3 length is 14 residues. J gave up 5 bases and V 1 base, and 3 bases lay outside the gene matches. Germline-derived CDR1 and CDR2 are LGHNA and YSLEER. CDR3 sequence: CASSQVGGRDTQYF. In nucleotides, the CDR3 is TGCGCCAGCAGCCAAGTGGGGGGGAGAGATACGCAGTATTTT.

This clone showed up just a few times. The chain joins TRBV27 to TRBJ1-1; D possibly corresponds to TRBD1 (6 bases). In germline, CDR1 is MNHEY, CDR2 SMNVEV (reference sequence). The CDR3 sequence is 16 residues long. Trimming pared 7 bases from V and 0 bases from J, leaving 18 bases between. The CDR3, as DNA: TGTGCCAGCACAAGGGGGTATTCCCCGATGAACACTGAAGCTTTCTTT. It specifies CASTRGYSPMNTEAFF.

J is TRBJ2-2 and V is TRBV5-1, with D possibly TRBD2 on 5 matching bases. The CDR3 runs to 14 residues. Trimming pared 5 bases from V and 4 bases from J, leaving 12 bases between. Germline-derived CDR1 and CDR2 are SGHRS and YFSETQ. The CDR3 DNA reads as TGCGCCAGCAGACGTGAAGGGAGCACCGGGGAGCTGTTTTTT. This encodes CASRREGSTGELFF.

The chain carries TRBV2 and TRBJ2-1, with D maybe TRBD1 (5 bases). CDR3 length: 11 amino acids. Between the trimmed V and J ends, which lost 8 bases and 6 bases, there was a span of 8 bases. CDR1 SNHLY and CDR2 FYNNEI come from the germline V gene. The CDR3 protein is CASEQVNEQFF. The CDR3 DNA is TGTGCCAGCGAACAGGTCAATGAGCAGTTCTTC.

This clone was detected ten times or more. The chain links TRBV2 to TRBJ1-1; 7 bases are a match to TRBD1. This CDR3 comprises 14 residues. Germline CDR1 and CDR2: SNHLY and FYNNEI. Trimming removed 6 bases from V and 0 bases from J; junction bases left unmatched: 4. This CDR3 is CASSQGVMNTEAFF. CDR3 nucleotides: TGTGCCAGCAGCCAGGGGGTCATGAACACTGAAGCTTTCTTT.

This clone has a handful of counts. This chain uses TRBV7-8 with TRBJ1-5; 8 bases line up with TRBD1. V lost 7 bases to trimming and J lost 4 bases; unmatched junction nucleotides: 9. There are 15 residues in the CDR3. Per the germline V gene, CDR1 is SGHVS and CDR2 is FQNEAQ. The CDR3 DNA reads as TGTGCCAGCACTCTCTTAGGACAGGGTAATCAGCCCCAGCATTTT. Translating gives CASTLLGQGNQPQHF.